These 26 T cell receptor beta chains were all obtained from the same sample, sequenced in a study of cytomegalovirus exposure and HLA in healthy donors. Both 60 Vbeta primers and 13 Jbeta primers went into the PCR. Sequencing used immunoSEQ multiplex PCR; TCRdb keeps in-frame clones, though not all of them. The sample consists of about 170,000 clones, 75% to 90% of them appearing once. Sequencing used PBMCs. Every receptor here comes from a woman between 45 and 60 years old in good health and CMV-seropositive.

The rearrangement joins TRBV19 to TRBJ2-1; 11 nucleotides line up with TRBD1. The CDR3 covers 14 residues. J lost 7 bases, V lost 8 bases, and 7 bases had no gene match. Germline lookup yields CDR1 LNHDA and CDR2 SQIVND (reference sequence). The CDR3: CASAPGQGGNEQFF. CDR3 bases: TGTGCCAGTGCCCCGGGACAGGGGGGGAATGAGCAGTTCTTC.

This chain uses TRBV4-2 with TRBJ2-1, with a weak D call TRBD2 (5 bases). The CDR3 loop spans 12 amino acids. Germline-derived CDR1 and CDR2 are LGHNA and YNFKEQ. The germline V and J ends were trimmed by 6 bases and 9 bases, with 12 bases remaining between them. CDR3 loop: CASRPGKGEQFF. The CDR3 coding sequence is TGTGCCAGCAGACCGGGGAAGGGTGAGCAGTTCTTC.

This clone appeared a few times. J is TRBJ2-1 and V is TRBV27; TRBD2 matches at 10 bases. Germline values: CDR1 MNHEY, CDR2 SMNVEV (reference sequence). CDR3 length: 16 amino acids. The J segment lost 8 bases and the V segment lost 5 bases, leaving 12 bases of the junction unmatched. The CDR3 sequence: CASSPHSGRMGHEQFF. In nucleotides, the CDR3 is TGTGCCAGCAGTCCACATAGCGGGAGGATGGGGCATGAGCAGTTCTTC.

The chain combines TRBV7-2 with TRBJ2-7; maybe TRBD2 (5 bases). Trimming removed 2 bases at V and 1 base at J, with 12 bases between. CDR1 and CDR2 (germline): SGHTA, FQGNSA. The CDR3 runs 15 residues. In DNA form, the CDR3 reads TGTGCCAGCAGCTTAACTGGACTCCCGTCCTACGAGCAGTACTTC. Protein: CASSLTGLPSYEQYF. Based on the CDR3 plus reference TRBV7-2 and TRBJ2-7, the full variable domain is GAGVSQSPSNKVTEKGKDVELRCDPISGHTALYWYRQSLGQGLEFLIYFQGNSAPDKSGLPSDRFSAERTGGSVSTLTIQRTQQEDSAVYLCASSLTGLPSYEQYFGPGTRLTVT.

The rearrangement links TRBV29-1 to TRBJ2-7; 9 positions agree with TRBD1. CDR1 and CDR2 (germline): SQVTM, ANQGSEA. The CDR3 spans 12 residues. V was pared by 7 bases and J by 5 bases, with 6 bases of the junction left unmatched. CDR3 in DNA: TGCAGCGACCGGACAGGGGATAACGAGCAGTACTTC. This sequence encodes CSDRTGDNEQYF.

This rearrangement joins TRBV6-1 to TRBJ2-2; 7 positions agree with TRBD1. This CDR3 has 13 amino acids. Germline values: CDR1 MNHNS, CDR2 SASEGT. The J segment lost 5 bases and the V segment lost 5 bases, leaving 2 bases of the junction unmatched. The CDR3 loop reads CASSKQGTGELFF. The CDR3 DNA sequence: TGTGCCAGCAGTAAACAGGGGACCGGGGAGCTGTTTTTT.

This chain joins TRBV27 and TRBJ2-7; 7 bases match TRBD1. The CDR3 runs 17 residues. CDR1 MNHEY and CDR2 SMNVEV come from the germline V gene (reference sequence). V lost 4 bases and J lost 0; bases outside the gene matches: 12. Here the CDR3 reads CASSSPLGQRDSYEQYF. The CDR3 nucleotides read TGTGCCAGCAGTTCCCCCCTGGGACAGCGAGACTCCTACGAGCAGTACTTC.

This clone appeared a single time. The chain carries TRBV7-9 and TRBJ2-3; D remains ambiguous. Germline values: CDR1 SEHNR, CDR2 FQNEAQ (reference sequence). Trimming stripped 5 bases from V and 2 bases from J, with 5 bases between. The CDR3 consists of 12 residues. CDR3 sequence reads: CASSPNTDTQYF. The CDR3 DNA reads TGTGCCAGCAGCCCCAACACAGATACGCAGTATTTT.

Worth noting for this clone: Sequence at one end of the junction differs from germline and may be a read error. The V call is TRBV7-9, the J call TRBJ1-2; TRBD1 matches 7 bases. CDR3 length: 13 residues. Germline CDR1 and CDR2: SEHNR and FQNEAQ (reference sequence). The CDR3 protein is CSSSGRQGYGYTF. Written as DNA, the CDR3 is TGTTCCAGCAGCGGCCGACAGGGCTATGGCTACACCTTC.

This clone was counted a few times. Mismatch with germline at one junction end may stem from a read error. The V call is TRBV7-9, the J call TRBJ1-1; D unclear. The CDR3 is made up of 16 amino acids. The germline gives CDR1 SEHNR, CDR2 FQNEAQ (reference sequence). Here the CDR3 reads CSSSLRPGNLNTEAFF. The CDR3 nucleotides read TGTTCCAGCAGCTTAAGACCGGGTAACTTGAACACTGAAGCTTTCTTT.

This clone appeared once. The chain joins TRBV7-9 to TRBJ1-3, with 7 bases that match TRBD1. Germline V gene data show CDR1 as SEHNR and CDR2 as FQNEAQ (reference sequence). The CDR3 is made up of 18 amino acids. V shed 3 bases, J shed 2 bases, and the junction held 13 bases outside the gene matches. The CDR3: CASSFSQLYQGAGNTIYF. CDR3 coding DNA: TGTGCCAGCAGCTTCAGCCAACTGTATCAGGGGGCTGGAAACACCATATATTTT.

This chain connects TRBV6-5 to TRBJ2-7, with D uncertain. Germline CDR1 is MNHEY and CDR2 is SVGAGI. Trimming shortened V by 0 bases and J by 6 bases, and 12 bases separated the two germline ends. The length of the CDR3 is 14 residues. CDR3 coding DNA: TGTGCCAGCAGTTACTCGACCTTCACAGCCGAGCAGTACTTC. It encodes CASSYSTFTAEQYF.

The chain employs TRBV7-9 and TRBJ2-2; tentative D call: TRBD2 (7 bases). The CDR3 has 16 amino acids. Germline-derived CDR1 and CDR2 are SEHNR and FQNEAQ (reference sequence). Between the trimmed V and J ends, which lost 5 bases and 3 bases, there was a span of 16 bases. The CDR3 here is CASSKRGGEDTGELFF. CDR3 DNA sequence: TGTGCCAGCAGCAAGAGGGGGGGCGAGGACACCGGGGAGCTGTTTTTT.

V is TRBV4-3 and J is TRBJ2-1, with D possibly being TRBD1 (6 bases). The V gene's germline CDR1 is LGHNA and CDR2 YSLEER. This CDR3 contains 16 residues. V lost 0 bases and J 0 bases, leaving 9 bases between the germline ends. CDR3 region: CASSQDWGHSYNEQFF. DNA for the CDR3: TGCGCCAGCAGCCAAGATTGGGGACACTCCTACAATGAGCAGTTCTTC.

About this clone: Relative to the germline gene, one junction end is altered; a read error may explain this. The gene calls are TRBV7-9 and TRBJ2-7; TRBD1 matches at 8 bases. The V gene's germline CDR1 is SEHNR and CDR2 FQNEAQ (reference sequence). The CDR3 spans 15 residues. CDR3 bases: TGTTCCAGCAGCAAGCAGGGGGCAGAAAAGTACGAGCAGTACTTC. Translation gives CSSSKQGAEKYEQYF.

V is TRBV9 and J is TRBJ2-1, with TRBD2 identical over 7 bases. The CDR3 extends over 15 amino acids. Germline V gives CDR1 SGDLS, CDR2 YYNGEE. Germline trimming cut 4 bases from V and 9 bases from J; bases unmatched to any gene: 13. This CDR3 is CASSPPGRGVGEQFF. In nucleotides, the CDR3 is TGTGCCAGCAGCCCCCCGGGACGGGGGGTGGGTGAGCAGTTCTTC.

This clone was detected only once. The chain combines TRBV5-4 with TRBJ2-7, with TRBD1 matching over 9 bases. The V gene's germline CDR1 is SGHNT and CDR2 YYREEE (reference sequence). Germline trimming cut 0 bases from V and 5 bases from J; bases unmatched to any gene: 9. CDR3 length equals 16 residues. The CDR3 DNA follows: TGTGCCAGCAGCTTGGGGGGGACAGGGCAGTTCCACGAGCAGTACTTC. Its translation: CASSLGGTGQFHEQYF.

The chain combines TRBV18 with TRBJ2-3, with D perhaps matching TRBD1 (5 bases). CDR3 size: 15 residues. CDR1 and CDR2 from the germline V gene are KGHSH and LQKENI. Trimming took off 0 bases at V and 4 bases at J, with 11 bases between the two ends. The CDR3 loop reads CASSPPSGLPDTQYF. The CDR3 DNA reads TGTGCCAGCTCACCACCGTCAGGGCTGCCAGATACGCAGTATTTT.

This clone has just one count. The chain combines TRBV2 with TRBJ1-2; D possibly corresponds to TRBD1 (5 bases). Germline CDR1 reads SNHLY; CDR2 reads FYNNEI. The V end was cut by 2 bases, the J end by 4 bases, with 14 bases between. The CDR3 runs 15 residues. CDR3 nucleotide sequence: TGTGCCAGCAGTGAAAATCTTGGGGCAGGCTATGGCTACACCTTC. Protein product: CASSENLGAGYGYTF.

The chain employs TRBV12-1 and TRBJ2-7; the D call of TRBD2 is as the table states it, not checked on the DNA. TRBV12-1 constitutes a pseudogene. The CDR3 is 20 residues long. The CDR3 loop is CASSPGNGLAGRLSPYEQYF. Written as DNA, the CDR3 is TGTGCCAGCAGCCCCGGAAACGGACTAGCGGGGAGATTAAGTCCCTACGAGCAGTACTTC.

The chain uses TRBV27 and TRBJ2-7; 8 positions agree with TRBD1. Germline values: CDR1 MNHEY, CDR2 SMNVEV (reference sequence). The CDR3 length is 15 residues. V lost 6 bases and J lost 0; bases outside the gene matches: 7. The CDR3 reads CASRGDRSGSYEQYF. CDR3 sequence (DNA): TGTGCCAGCAGGGGGGACAGGTCGGGCTCCTACGAGCAGTACTTC.

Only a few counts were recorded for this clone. The DNA for the CDR3 is TGCAGCGTCGGACTAGCGGGAGGGCCCTTCATATCCCCAGATACGCAGTATTTT. Translation: CSVGLAGGPFISPDTQYF. The genes are TRBV29-1 and TRBJ2-3; 15 positions agree with TRBD2. From germline, CDR1 is SQVTM and CDR2 ANQGSEA. This CDR3 spans 18 amino acids. Trimming cost V 6 bases and J 4 bases; bases outside gene matches: 14.

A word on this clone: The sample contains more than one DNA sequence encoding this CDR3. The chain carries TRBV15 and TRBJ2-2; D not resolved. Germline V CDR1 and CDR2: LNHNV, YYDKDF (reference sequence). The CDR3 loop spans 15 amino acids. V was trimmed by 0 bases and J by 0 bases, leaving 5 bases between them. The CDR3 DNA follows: TGTGCCACCAGCAGAGATCGGGCGAACACCGGGGAGCTGTTTTTT. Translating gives CATSRDRANTGELFF.

Written as DNA, the CDR3 is TGTGCCAGTAGTATAGGGCCCGGGGATGAGCAGTTCTTC. Its translation: CASSIGPGDEQFF. This sequence joins TRBV19 and TRBJ2-1; D is possibly TRBD2 (5 bases). V was clipped by 1 base and J by 8 bases, with 9 bases between them. The germline V gene encodes CDR1 LNHDA and CDR2 SQIVND (reference sequence). The CDR3 extends over 13 amino acids. The whole variable domain, filled in from reference TRBV19 and TRBJ2-1, reads DGGITQSPKYLFRKEGQNVTLSCEQNLNHDAMYWYRQDPGQGLRLIYYSQIVNDFQKGDIAEGYSVSREKKESFPLTVTSAQKNPTAFYLCASSIGPGDEQFFGPGTRLTVL.

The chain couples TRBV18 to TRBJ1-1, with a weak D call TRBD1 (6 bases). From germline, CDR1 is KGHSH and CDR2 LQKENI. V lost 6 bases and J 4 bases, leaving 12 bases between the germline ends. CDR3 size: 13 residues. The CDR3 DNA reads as TGTGCCAGCTCTCCGAGAGGGGGCACTGAAGCTTTCTTT. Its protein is CASSPRGGTEAFF.

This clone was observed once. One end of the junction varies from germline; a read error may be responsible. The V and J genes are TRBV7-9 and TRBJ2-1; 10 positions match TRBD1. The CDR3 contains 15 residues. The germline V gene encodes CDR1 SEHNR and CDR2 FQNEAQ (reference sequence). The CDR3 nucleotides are TGTTCCAGCAGCTCGTGGACAGGGGGCTACAATGAGCAGTTCTTC. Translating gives CSSSSWTGGYNEQFF. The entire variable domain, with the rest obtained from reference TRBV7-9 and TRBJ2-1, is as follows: DTGVSQNPRHKITKRGQNVTFRCDPISEHNRLYWYRQTLGQGPEFLTYFQNEAQLEKSRLLSDRFSAERPKGSFSTLEIQRTEQGDSAMYLCSSSSWTGGYNEQFFGPGTRLTVL.